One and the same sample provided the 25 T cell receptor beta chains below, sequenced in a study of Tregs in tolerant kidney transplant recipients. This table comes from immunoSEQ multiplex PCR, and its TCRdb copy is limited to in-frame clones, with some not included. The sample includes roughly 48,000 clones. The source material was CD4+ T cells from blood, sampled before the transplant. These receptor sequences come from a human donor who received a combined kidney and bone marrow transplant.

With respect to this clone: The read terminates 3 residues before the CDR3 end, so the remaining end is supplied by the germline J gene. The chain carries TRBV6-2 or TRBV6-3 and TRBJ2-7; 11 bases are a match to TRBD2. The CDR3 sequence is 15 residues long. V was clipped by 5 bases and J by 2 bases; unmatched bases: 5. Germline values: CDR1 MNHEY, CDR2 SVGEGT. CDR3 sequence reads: CASSALAGATYEQYF. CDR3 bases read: TGTGCCAGCAGTGCACTAGCGGGGGCCACCTACGAG.

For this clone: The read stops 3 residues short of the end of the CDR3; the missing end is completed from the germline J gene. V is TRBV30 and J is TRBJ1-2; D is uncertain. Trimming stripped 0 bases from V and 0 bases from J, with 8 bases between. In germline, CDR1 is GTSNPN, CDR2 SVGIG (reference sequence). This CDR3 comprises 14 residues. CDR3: CAWSVIAANYGYTF. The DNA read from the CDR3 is TGTGCCTGGAGTGTAATAGCAGCTAACTATGGC.

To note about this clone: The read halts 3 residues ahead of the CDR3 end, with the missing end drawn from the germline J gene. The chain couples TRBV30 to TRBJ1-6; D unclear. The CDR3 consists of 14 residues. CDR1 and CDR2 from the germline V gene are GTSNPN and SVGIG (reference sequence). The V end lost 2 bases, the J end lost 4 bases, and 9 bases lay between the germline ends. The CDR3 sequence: CAWSTRSYNSPLHF. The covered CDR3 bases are TGTGCCTGGAGTACCAGGAGTTATAATTCACCC.

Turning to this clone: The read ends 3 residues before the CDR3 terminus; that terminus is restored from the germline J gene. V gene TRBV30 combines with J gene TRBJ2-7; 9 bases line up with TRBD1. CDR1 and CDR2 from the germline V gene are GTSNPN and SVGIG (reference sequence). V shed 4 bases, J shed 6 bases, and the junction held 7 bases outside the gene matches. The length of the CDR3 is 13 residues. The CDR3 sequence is CAWKGQGLFEQYF. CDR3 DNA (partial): TGTGCCTGGAAGGGACAGGGTTTGTTCGAG.

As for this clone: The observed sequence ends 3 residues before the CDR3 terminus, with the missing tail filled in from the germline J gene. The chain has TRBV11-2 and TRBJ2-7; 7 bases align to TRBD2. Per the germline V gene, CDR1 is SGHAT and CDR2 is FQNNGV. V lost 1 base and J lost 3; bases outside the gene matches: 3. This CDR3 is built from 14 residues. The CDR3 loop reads CASSLGLADYEQYF. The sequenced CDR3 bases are TGTGCCAGCAGCTTAGGGCTAGCGGACTACGAG.

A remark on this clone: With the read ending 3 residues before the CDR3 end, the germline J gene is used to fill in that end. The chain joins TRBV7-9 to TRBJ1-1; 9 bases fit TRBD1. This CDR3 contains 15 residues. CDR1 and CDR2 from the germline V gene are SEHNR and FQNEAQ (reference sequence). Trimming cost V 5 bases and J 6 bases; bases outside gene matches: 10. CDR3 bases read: TGTGCCAGCAGCCGGGAGGGACAGGGAGGGTCTGAA. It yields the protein CASSREGQGGSE. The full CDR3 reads CASSREGQGGSEAFF.

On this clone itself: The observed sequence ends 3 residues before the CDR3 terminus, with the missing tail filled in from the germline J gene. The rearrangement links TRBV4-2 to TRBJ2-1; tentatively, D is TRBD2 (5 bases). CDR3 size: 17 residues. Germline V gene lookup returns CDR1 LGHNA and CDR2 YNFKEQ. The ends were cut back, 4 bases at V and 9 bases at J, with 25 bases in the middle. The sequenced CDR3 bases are TGTGCCAGCAGCCCCAGATCGCCTAGCCCTATTTCTAGTGAG. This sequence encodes CASSPRSPSPISSE. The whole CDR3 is CASSPRSPSPISSEQFF.

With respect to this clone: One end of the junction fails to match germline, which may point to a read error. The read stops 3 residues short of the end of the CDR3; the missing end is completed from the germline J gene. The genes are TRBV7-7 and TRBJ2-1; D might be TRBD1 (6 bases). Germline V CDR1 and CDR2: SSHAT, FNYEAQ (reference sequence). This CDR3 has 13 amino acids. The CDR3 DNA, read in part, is TGTGCTAGCACCCACACAGGGCTCAATGAG. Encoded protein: CASTHTGLNE. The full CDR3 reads CASTHTGLNEQFF.

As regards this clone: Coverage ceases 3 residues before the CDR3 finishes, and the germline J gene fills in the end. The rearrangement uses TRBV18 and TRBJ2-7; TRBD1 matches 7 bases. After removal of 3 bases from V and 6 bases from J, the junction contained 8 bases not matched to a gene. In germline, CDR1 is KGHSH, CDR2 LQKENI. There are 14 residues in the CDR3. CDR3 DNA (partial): TGTGCCAGCTCACCCCGTGAGGGGGCTAGCGAG. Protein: CASSPREGASE. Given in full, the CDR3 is CASSPREGASEQYF.

This CDR3 reads CAISELLAGGANTDTQYF. The part of the CDR3 DNA that was read is TGTGCCATCAGTGAACTGCTAGCGGGAGGCGCCAACACAGATACG. The chain uses TRBV10-3 and TRBJ2-3, with 11 bases fitting TRBD2. The read gets to within 3 residues of the CDR3 end, and the germline J gene fills in the rest. Germline V gives CDR1 ENHRY, CDR2 SYGVKD. The CDR3 has 18 amino acids. V trimming: 3 bases; J trimming: 2 bases; junction bases outside the gene matches: 10.

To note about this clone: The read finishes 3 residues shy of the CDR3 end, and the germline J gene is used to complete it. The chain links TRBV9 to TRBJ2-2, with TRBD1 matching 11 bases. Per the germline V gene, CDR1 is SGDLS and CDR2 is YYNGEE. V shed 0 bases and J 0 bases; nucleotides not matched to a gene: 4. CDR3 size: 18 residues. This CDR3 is CASSVVSGQGANTGELFF. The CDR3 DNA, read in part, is TGTGCCAGCAGCGTAGTCTCGGGACAGGGGGCGAACACCGGGGAG.

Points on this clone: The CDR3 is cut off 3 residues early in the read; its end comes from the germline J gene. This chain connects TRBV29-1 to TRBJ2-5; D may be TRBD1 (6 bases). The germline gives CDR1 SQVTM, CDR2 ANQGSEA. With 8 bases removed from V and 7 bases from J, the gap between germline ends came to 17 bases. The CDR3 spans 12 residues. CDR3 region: CSITGLDLTQYF. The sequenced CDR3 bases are TGCAGCATCACAGGGCTTGATTTGACC.

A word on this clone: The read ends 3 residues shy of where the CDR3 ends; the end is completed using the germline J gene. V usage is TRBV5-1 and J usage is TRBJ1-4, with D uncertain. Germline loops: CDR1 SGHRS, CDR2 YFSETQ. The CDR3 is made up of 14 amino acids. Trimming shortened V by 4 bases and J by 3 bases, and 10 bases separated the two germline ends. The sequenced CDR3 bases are TGCGCCAGCAGCGACGGGGAACCTAATGAAAAA. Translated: CASSDGEPNEK. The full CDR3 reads CASSDGEPNEKLFF. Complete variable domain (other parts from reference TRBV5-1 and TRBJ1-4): KAGVTQTPRYLIKTRGQQVTLSCSPISGHRSVSWYQQTPGQGLQFLFEYFSETQRNKGNFPGRFSGRQFSNSRSEMNVSTLELGDSALYLCASSDGEPNEKLFFGSGTQLSVL.

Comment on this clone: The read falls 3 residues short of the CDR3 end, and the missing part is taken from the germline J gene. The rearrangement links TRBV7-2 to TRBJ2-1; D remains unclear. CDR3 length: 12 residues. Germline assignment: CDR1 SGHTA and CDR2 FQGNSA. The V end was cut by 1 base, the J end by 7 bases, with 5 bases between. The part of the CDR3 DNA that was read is TGTGCCAGCAGCTTAGATTCGAATGAG. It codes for CASSLDSNE. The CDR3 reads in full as CASSLDSNEQFF.

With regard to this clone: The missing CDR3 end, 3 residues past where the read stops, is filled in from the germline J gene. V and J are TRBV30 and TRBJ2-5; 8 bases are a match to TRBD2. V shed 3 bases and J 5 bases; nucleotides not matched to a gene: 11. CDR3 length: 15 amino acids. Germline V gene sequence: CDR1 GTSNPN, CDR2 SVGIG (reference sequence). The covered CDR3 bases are TGTGCCTGGAGCAGTACGGGGGGGGCCGGGGAGACC. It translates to CAWSSTGGAGET. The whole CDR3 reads CAWSSTGGAGETQYF.

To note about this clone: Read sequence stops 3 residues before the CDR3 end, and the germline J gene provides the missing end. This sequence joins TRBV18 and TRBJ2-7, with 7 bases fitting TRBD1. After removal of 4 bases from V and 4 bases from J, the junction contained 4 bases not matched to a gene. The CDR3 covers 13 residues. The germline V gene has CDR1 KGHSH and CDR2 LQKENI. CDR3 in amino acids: CASSRGGEYEQYF. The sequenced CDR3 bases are TGTGCCAGCTCACGAGGGGGCGAGTACGAG.

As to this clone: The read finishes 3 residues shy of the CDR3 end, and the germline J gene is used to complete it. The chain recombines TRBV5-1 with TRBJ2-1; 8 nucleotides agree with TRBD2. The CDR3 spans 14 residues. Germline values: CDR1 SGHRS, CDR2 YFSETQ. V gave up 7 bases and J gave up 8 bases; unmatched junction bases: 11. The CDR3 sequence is CASRKREWVDEQFF. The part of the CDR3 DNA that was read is TGCGCCAGCCGAAAGCGGGAGTGGGTCGATGAG.

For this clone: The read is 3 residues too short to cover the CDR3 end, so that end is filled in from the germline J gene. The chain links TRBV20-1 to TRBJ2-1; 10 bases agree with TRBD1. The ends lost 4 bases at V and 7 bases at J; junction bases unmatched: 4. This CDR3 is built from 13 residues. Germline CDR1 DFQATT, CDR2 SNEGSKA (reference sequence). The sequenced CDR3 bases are TGCAGTGCTATGAAGGACAGGGGGAATGAG. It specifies CSAMKDRGNE. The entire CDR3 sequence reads CSAMKDRGNEQFF.

CDR3 DNA (partial): TGCGCCAGCAGCTTAGGGGGAGTTGACAATCAGCCC. Amino acids: CASSLGGVDNQP. The whole CDR3 sequence reads CASSLGGVDNQPQHF. V is TRBV5-1 and J is TRBJ1-5, with a possible D match to TRBD1 (6 bases). The CDR3 goes on 3 residues after the read ends, and that part is filled in from the germline J gene. Trimming cost V 2 bases and J 3 bases, with 12 bases left between them. The CDR3 has 15 amino acids. CDR1 is SGHRS and CDR2 is YFSETQ in the germline V gene.

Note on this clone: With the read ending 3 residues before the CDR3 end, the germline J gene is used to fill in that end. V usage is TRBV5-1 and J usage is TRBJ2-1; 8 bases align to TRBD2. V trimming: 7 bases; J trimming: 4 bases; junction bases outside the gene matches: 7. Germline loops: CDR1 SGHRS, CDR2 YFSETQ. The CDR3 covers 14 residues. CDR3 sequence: CASHKGLAYNEQFF. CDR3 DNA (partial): TGCGCCAGCCACAAAGGACTAGCTTACAATGAG.

CDR3 loop: CASSLRTGNTEAFF. The sequenced CDR3 bases are TGCGCCAGCAGCTTAAGGACAGGGAACACTGAA. This rearrangement joins TRBV5-1 to TRBJ1-1, with TRBD1 matching 7 bases. The read halts 3 residues ahead of the CDR3 end, with the missing end drawn from the germline J gene. The germline V gene encodes CDR1 SGHRS and CDR2 YFSETQ. Trimming cost V 2 bases and J 1 base; bases outside gene matches: 2. CDR3 length equals 14 residues.

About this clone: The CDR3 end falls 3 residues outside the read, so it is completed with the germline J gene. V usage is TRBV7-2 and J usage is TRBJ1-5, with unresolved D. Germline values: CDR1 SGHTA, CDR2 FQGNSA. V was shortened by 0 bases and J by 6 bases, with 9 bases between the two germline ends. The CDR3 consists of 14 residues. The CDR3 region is CASSLAGRAQPQHF. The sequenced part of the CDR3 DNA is TGTGCCAGCAGCTTAGCTGGTCGAGCTCAGCCC.

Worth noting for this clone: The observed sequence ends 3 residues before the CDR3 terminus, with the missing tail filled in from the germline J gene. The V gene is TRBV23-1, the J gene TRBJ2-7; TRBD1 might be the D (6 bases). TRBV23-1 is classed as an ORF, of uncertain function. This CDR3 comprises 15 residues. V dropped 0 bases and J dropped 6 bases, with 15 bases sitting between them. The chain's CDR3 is CASSQSEQGKFEQYF. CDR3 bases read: TGCGCCAGCAGTCAATCTGAGCAGGGGAAATTCGAG.

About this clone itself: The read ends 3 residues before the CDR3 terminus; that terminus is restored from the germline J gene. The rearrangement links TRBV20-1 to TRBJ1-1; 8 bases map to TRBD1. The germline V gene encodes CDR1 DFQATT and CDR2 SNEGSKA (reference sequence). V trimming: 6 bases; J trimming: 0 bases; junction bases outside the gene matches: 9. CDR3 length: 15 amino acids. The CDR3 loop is CSAPNRDRLNTEAFF. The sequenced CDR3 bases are TGCAGTGCACCGAACAGGGACAGGTTGAACACTGAA.

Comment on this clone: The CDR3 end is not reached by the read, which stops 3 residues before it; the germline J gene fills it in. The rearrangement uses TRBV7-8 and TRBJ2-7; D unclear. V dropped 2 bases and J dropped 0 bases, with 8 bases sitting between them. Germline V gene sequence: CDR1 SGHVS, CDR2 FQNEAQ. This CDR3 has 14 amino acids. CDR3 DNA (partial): TGTGCCAGCAGCTTATCCCAGGCCTCCTACGAG. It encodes CASSLSQASYE. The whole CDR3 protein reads CASSLSQASYEQYF.